This paragraph reports one T cell receptor (beta chain). The antigen it recognizes is unknown. The record has no base qualities; no much larger clone is one base away. Via the germline V gene (reference sequence), CDR1 is SGHKS and CDR2 YYEKEE. The V end gives up 4 bases and the J end 5 bases, leaving 10 bases in the junction not matched to a gene. The CDR3 sequence holds 17 residues, the cysteine and phenylalanine included. Only the CDR3 region is kept as DNA, spanning 51 bases read in frame from base 1. The data were obtained in a study of shared clonotypes between healthy human individuals (TCRdb year 2020). Study-wide context: A few men and two women, aged 18 to 49 years, made up the cohort. Per donor, three plates each were used for CD4 naive and CD4 memory, two for CD8 naive, and one for CD8 memory. The study deeply sequenced blood TCR repertoires of about 5 healthy adults to estimate repertoire size and the extent of clonotype sharing between individuals. Different laboratories and diverse techniques were used to prepare libraries and sequence TCR repertoires, to increase sequencing depth and limit assay-specific biases. Per donor, leukapheresis produced somewhere between about 0.9 and 9 billion PBMCs. On the study overall, not on this receptor specifically: Naive subsets generally had larger estimated clonotype richness than memory subsets. Compared with non-shared clonotypes, the clonotypes found in all four sorted-subset donors had higher generation probabilities. Because the study included a small number of donors, the genetic and exposure-history diversity represented was limited. Based on pairwise subsampling, the degree of clonotype sharing among donors was expected to be affected by sequencing depth. Sampling was limited to blood, and TCR repertoires in tissue likely differ from TCR repertoires in blood. When a few donors were compared, the shared fraction of clonotypes was 5% to 6.5% for naive CD4, around 4% for naive CD8, roughly 2.5% for memory CD4, and 0.3% to 0.5% for memory CD8. Rarefaction of sorted-subset datasets indicated incomplete sequencing despite the large sequencing depth.

TCR CDR3 regions were amplified from genomic DNA by multiplex PCR using the deep immunoSEQ assay. For each cell subset, the extracted genomic DNA was distributed evenly across all wells of several immunoSEQ 96-well plates, and each plate served as one replicate. For sorted subsets, about 200 ng genomic DNA, equal to some 28,000 T cell genomes, was loaded into each replicate PCR. Purified libraries were measured with a Qubit 3.0 fluorometer, size-checked on a Bioanalyzer 2100, and measured again with the KAPA Library Quantification kit. A separate single-read 150-cycle Illumina NextSeq 550 flow cell was used to sequence each immunoSEQ 96-well plate. Per the original workflow: Because only junctional sequences without quality scores were contained in the immunoSEQ output, filtering matching that applied to full-length reads could not be performed. Sequences were annotated with PyIR, a Python wrapper for IgBLAST v1.9, using IMGT germline references to assign V/J genes and CDR3. Any read was removed if the V/J assignment was weak (E-value above 1e-6), the CDR3 was missing, or the read contained stop codons, out-of-frame junctions, or ambiguous translated residues. V3J clonotypes were defined as sequences sharing an identical inferred V gene, J gene, and CDR3 amino acid sequence. Percentage overlap between repertoires was calculated by dividing the number of shared unique clonotypes by the size of the smaller repertoire. Three approaches were used to assess repertoire richness: RTK rarefaction, the Chao1 estimator, and Recon v2.1 estimates of unobserved clonotypes. Generation probabilities were computed with OLGA for all TCRbeta clonotypes obtained by the gDNA method from a few donors. Imported from immuneACCESS, the table was reduced by TCRdb to in-frame sequences with V and J called. These copies leave out some clones; in studies compared against another copy, an unresolved V gene accounts for under half, and the cause of the remainder is not known. D and trimming were read from the DNA, whereas the V and J calls and clone size are those reported in that table. This sample comprises around 1.4 million clones, approximately 98.5% of them detected only once. Around 0.38% of the sample rests with the top ten.

Donors were healthy HIV-negative adults with no recently reported acute infections or vaccinations. Every donor was a Caucasian adult residing in Nashville, Tennessee, USA. CD4+ T cells were enriched by magnetic negative selection; naive cells were then positively selected on CD45RA, and the negative fraction formed the memory subset. Blood was obtained by leukapheresis, after which PBMCs were separated by Ficoll-Histopaque density gradient centrifugation and cryopreserved in liquid nitrogen vapor phase. Analytical flow cytometry was used to check the purity and quantity of each magnetically sorted T cell population. Each sorted fraction had its genomic DNA isolated and then quantified by UV absorbance on a Nanodrop 2000c.

The specimen was naive CD4+ T cells sorted from blood. The sample's cell subset or site label, decoded: CD45RA+ positively selected. The clonotype was recovered from a man younger than 45 in good health. Here the chain combines TRBV5-5 and TRBJ2-5; 14 central nucleotides agree with TRBD2. The nucleotide sequence is TGTGCCAGCAGCACGGGACTAGCGGGAGCAGCAGGGGAGACCCAGTACTTC. This translates into CASSTGLAGAAGETQYF.